A selection of T cell receptor beta chains follows, all from one sample in a study of glioma-infiltrating T cells after dendritic cell vaccination. Data came from immunoSEQ multiplex PCR; TCRdb stores just in-frame clones and leaves some out. The data contain 93,000 or so clones, roughly four fifths of them singletons. This specimen consisted of blood, obtained before dendritic cell vaccination. The receptors stem from a human donor with glioblastoma. The CDR3 runs from the conserved cysteine through the conserved F or W. A D gene is named only where the DNA matches it firmly. A row's size may be missing; if present it is once, few, many or a size class.

v_gene	abundance	j_gene	d_gene	CDR3aa	CDR3nt
TRBV25-1	-	TRBJ2-5	-	CASSPPQAGHQETQYF	TGTGCCAGCAGTCCTCCTCAGGCAGGGCACCAAGAGACCCAGTACTTC
TRBV5-1	-	TRBJ1-1	TRBD1	CASYTQPGQGRNRAVAEAFF	TGCGCCAGCTACACCCAACCAGGACAGGGTCGGAATCGGGCGGTGGCTGAAGCTTTCTTT
TRBV9	-	TRBJ2-7	TRBD1	CASSASTGTYEQYF	TGTGCCAGCAGCGCATCGACAGGGACCTACGAGCAGTACTTC
TRBV30	-	TRBJ1-1	-	CAWGQPNTEAFF	TGTGCCTGGGGGCAGCCGAACACTGAAGCTTTCTTT
TRBV7-8	-	TRBJ1-5	-	CASSLSPSGHEHF	TGTGCCAGCAGCTTATCTCCGTCGGGACACGAGCATTTT
TRBV18	-	TRBJ2-2	TRBD2	CASSPDGAGDTGELFF	TGTGCCAGCTCACCTGACGGCGCGGGAGACACCGGGGAGCTGTTTTTT
TRBV15	-	TRBJ1-1	-	CATSRGENRVRTEAFF	TGTGCCACCAGCAGGGGGGAAAACAGGGTTAGGACTGAAGCTTTCTTT
TRBV29-1	-	TRBJ2-7	-	CSVFSTDSPMEQYF	TGCAGCGTTTTTTCAACGGACAGCCCTATGGAGCAGTACTTC
TRBV19	once	TRBJ1-1	-	CASSIFRAAEAFF	TGTGCCAGTAGTATTTTCAGGGCTGCTGAAGCTTTCTTT
TRBV5-6	-	TRBJ2-5	-	CASSSLQISGQPGETQYF	TGTGCCAGCAGCTCATTGCAAATTTCTGGCCAACCGGGGGAGACCCAGTACTTC
TRBV28	-	TRBJ2-5	-	CASSSTRSDQETQYF	TGTGCCAGCAGTTCGACTCGGTCAGACCAAGAGACCCAGTACTTC
TRBV27	few	TRBJ1-2	TRBD1	CASSLLGTGETNYGYTF	TGTGCCAGCAGTTTATTAGGGACAGGGGAGACTAACTATGGCTACACCTTC
TRBV4-1	-	TRBJ2-1	TRBD2	CASSQGRAGGPGNEQFF	TGCGCCAGCAGCCAAGGGAGAGCGGGGGGGCCGGGCAATGAGCAGTTCTTC
TRBV30	-	TRBJ1-2	TRBD1	CAWSGQGEGYTF	TGTGCCTGGAGTGGCCAGGGGGAGGGCTACACCTTC
TRBV5-4	-	TRBJ2-5	-	CASSGAETQYF	TGTGCCAGCAGCGGAGCAGAGACCCAGTACTTC
TRBV7-2	-	TRBJ1-5	-	CASSLVRSNQPQHF	TGTGCCAGCAGCTTAGTCCGGAGCAATCAGCCCCAGCATTTT
TRBV13	-	TRBJ1-1	-	CASSRGNTEAFF	TGTGCCAGCAGCCGGGGAAACACTGAAGCTTTCTTT
TRBV5-8	-	TRBJ2-7	-	CATTRGFPTYEQYF	TGTGCCACCACGAGGGGGTTCCCCACCTACGAGCAGTACTTC
TRBV9	once	TRBJ2-7	-	CASSVEGGGGTYEQYF	TGTGCCAGCAGCGTAGAGGGCGGGGGCGGAACCTACGAGCAGTACTTC
TRBV4-1	once	TRBJ1-1	TRBD1	CASSQGTGGNLLGNTEAFF	TGCGCCAGCAGCCAGGGGACAGGGGGGAATCTGTTAGGGAACACTGAAGCTTTCTTT
TRBV29-1	-	TRBJ1-2	TRBD1	CSVAPGGAYGYTF	TGCAGCGTTGCCCCAGGGGGCGCCTATGGCTACACCTTC
TRBV27	once	TRBJ2-2	-	CASSLYRGAGTGELFF	TGTGCCAGCAGTTTATATCGGGGGGCAGGGACCGGGGAGCTGTTTTTT
TRBV6-1	once	TRBJ2-1	-	CASSGRGPWDEQFF	TGTGCCAGCAGTGGGCGGGGGCCCTGGGATGAGCAGTTCTTC
TRBV4-3	-	TRBJ2-7	-	CASSQGWDNSYEQYF	TGCGCCAGCAGCCAAGGTTGGGACAACTCCTACGAGCAGTACTTC
TRBV6-5	-	TRBJ2-5	-	CASSEFQETQYF	TGTGCCAGCAGTGAGTTCCAAGAGACCCAGTACTTC
TRBV15	-	TRBJ2-4	TRBD2	CATEGRESNIQYF	TGTGCCACCGAAGGGAGGGAGAGCAACATTCAGTACTTC
TRBV15	-	TRBJ1-1	-	CATSRDRANTEAFF	TGTGCCACCAGCAGAGACAGGGCGAACACTGAAGCTTTCTTT
TRBV9	-	TRBJ2-1	-	CASSVQGYNEQFF	TGTGCCAGCAGCGTTCAGGGGTACAATGAGCAGTTCTTC
TRBV19	few	TRBJ2-5	-	CASSIDRGETQYF	TGTGCCAGTAGTATAGATCGGGGAGAGACCCAGTACTTC
TRBV7-9	-	TRBJ2-7	-	CASRPRAGSSYEQYF	TGTGCCAGCAGACCAAGAGCGGGTAGTTCCTACGAGCAGTACTTC
TRBV7-3	-	TRBJ1-2	TRBD1	CASSSDTTGTGGYTF	TGTGCCAGCAGCTCAGATACGACAGGGACTGGTGGCTACACCTTC
TRBV6-5	-	TRBJ2-1	-	CASSYGGFGEQFF	TGTGCCAGCAGTTACGGAGGGTTTGGTGAGCAGTTCTTC
TRBV5-6	-	TRBJ1-6	-	CASSGGTGSLNSPLHF	TGTGCCAGCAGCGGGGGAACAGGGTCCCTTAATTCACCCCTCCACTTT
TRBV5-5	-	TRBJ2-2	-	CASSLSLSGELFF	TGTGCCAGCAGCTTGAGCCTGTCCGGGGAGCTGTTTTTT
TRBV9	-	TRBJ2-1	TRBD2	CASSVDRGGSYNEQFF	TGTGCCAGCAGCGTAGACCGGGGGGGCTCCTACAATGAGCAGTTCTTC
TRBV18	-	TRBJ1-3	TRBD1	CASSPAQGVSGNTIYF	TGTGCCAGCTCACCCGCGCAGGGGGTCTCTGGAAACACCATATATTTT
TRBV29-1	-	TRBJ1-1	-	CSVEPFFTEAFF	TGCAGCGTTGAACCCTTTTTCACTGAAGCTTTCTTT
TRBV18	few	TRBJ1-2	-	CASSPSYGYTF	TGTGCCAGCTCACCCTCCTATGGCTACACCTTC
TRBV25-1	-	TRBJ1-5	TRBD1	CASSVGTGGSQPQHF	TGTGCCAGCAGTGTCGGGACAGGGGGCAGCCAGCCCCAGCATTTT
TRBV5-1	once	TRBJ2-3	TRBD2	CASSVGFWERGSTDTQYF	TGCGCCAGCAGCGTGGGGTTTTGGGAGCGGGGGTCCACAGATACGCAGTATTTT
TRBV5-5	-	TRBJ1-4	-	CASSLETGSNEKLFF	TGTGCCAGCAGCTTGGAGACAGGTAGTAATGAAAAACTGTTTTTT
TRBV28	few	TRBJ1-1	-	CASSPPLDSSGSEAFF	TGTGCCAGCAGTCCTCCTCTCGACAGCTCGGGCTCTGAAGCTTTCTTT
TRBV6-1	-	TRBJ2-7	TRBD1	CASRAGTGIYYEQYF	TGTGCCAGCAGAGCCGGGACAGGGATTTACTACGAGCAGTACTTC
TRBV19	-	TRBJ2-1	-	CASKRTNYNEQFF	TGTGCCAGTAAAAGGACTAACTACAATGAGCAGTTCTTC
TRBV27	-	TRBJ2-3	TRBD2	CASSSGLAGLPDTQYF	TGTGCCAGCAGTTCCGGACTAGCGGGCCTCCCGGATACGCAGTATTTT
TRBV5-8	-	TRBJ1-5	-	CASQTGLNQPQHF	TGTGCCAGCCAAACCGGTTTGAATCAGCCCCAGCATTTT
TRBV6-1	-	TRBJ2-7	-	CASSEVVIEQYF	TGTGCCAGCAGTGAAGTAGTTATCGAGCAGTACTTC
TRBV6-5	-	TRBJ2-3	-	CASSAGPRAEGTQYF	TGTGCCAGCAGCGCCGGACCTCGGGCCGAGGGTACGCAGTATTTT
TRBV6-6	-	TRBJ2-7	TRBD1	CASSYPMGQGSFGQYF	TGTGCCAGCAGTTACCCAATGGGACAGGGAAGTTTTGGGCAGTACTTC
TRBV5-1	-	TRBJ2-2	-	CASSPLPGRDTGELFF	TGCGCCAGCAGCCCGTTACCAGGCCGAGACACCGGGGAGCTGTTTTTT
TRBV29-1	-	TRBJ2-5	-	CSVAGTSSGVQETQYF	TGCAGCGTTGCAGGGACTTCCTCCGGTGTCCAAGAGACCCAGTACTTC
TRBV29-1	-	TRBJ1-5	TRBD1	CSVPWDRGLNQPQHF	TGCAGCGTTCCATGGGACAGGGGGCTGAATCAGCCCCAGCATTTT
TRBV6-6	-	TRBJ1-5	-	CASRAPGNQPQHF	TGTGCCAGCAGAGCGCCTGGCAATCAGCCCCAGCATTTT
TRBV21-1	-	TRBJ2-3	-	CASSKYGIRAGSTDTQYF	TGTGCCAGCAGCAAATACGGCATTAGGGCGGGGTCTACAGATACGCAGTATTTT
TRBV11-3	-	TRBJ2-4	-	CASSLDGGSGEYF	TGTGCCAGCAGCTTAGATGGAGGATCCGGGGAGTACTTC
TRBV11-2	-	TRBJ2-5	-	CASSLDPGGGETQYF	TGTGCCAGCAGCTTAGATCCGGGCGGGGGCGAGACCCAGTACTTC
TRBV10-1	-	TRBJ2-7	-	CASSGSGVYEQYF	TGCGCCAGCAGTGGTTCAGGGGTCTACGAGCAGTACTTC